Below are 10 T cell receptor beta chains sequenced from a single sample in a study of T-cell reconstitution after alpha-beta-depleted transplantation in children. A library of TCRbeta sequences, prepared with unique molecular identifiers, was generated. TCRdb re-called the PCR reads through MiXCR, storing one row per CDR3 protein. In the table there are about 640,000 distinct CDR3 sequences, 10% to 15% of which are singletons. This sample comprised PBMCs, mostly from graft donor cells, obtained 360 days after TCRalphabeta/CD19-depleted stem cell transplant. Receptors were obtained from a male patient between 10 and 17 years old who had a stem cell transplant for acute myeloid leukemia, so the T cells may come from the graft donor.

This chain connects TRBV5-5 to TRBJ1-4; no firm D call. V was shortened by 3 bases and J by 5 bases, with 14 bases between the two germline ends. The CDR3 length is 15 residues. Germline V gene data show CDR1 as SGHKS and CDR2 as YYEKEE (reference sequence). The CDR3 bases are TGTGCCAGCAGCTCCCTCCAACAAGTAAATGAAAAACTGTTTTTT. It specifies CASSSLQQVNEKLFF.

This clonotype was found many times. The rearrangement links TRBV11-2 to TRBJ2-1; D not resolved. Trimming removed 8 bases at V and 3 bases at J, with 14 bases between. CDR1 is SGHAT, CDR2 FQNNGV, per germline. There are 14 residues in the CDR3. In DNA, the CDR3 is TGTGCCAGCCGTCCGGGCCCCCGCTACAATGAGCAGTTCTTC. Residues: CASRPGPRYNEQFF. Drawing the rest from reference TRBV11-2 and TRBJ2-1, the complete variable domain is EAGVAQSPRYKIIEKRQSVAFWCNPISGHATLYWYQQILGQGPKLLIQFQNNGVVDDSQLPKDRFSAERLKGVDSTLKIQPAKLEDSAVYLCASRPGPRYNEQFFGPGTRLTVL.

This clonotype has just a few counts. The rearrangement links TRBV12-3 or TRBV12-4 to TRBJ2-5, with 9 bases aligning to TRBD2. V was clipped by 6 bases and J by 3 bases; unmatched bases: 5. The length of the CDR3 is 14 residues. CDR3 sequence: CASSPSGMEETQYF. The CDR3 coding sequence is TGTGCCAGCAGCCCTAGCGGGATGGAAGAGACCCAGTACTTC.

The genes are TRBV18 and TRBJ2-3, with D possibly called TRBD1 or TRBD2 (5 bases each). CDR3 length equals 15 residues. Germline values: CDR1 KGHSH, CDR2 LQKENI. The V end lost 7 bases, the J end lost 3 bases, and 17 bases lay between the germline ends. The CDR3 DNA sequence: TGTGCCAGCTACGACCTGGGGGAAAGGACAGATACGCAGTATTTT. It specifies CASYDLGERTDTQYF.

The J gene is TRBJ2-7, the V gene TRBV11-2, with 7 bases matching TRBD2. This CDR3 has 18 residues. The trim removed 0 bases at V and 3 bases at J, leaving 14 bases unmatched. CDR1 and CDR2 (germline): SGHAT, FQNNGV. The CDR3 nucleotides are TGTGCCAGCAGCTTAGAACTAGCGCTACCCGATTACCACTACGAGCAGTACTTC. Translating it yields CASSLELALPDYHYEQYF.

In its sample, this clonotype was seen a few times. V and J are TRBV7-2 and TRBJ2-5; perhaps TRBD1 as D (6 bases). The CDR3 runs 15 residues. Germline assignment: CDR1 SGHTA and CDR2 FQGNSA. Trimming left V 1 base short and J 0 bases short, with 9 bases between. The CDR3 spells CASSLGGQDQETQYF. The CDR3 region has the DNA TGTGCCAGCAGCTTAGGGGGGCAGGACCAAGAGACCCAGTACTTC.

This clonotype has just a few counts. The chain is built from TRBV9 and TRBJ2-6, with D maybe TRBD1 (6 bases). Trimming removed 2 bases from V and 2 bases from J, with 8 bases in between. The CDR3 extends over 15 amino acids. Germline V gives CDR1 SGDLS, CDR2 YYNGEE. The CDR3 DNA is TGTGCCAGCAGCGTCACAGGGACTGGGGCCAACGTCCTGACTTTC. Its translation: CASSVTGTGANVLTF.

The sample holds a few counts of this clonotype. The CDR3, as DNA: TGCAGTGCTAGAGATGATGGGGGGTTGGGCACAGATACGCAGTATTTT. It is translated as CSARDDGGLGTDTQYF. The rearrangement uses TRBV20-1 and TRBJ2-3; D is perhaps TRBD2 (6 bases). The CDR3 runs to 16 residues. Germline V gives CDR1 DFQATT, CDR2 SNEGSKA (reference sequence). V was cut by 0 bases and J by 1 base, with 14 bases left in between.

The rearrangement joins TRBV25-1 to TRBJ2-5; D may be TRBD1 (5 bases). The CDR3 loop spans 17 amino acids. Per the germline V gene, CDR1 is MGHDK and CDR2 is SYGVNS. The V end lost 1 base, the J end lost 2 bases, and 17 bases lay between the germline ends. In DNA, the CDR3 is TGTGCCAGCAGTGAATGGGGCCGCTCAGTGGGGCAAGAGACCCAGTACTTC. Translating gives CASSEWGRSVGQETQYF.

The rearrangement joins TRBV15 to TRBJ2-7; D may correspond to TRBD1 or TRBD2 (5 bases each). The CDR3 loop spans 19 amino acids. The V gene lost 1 base and the J gene lost 1 base, with 23 bases spanning the gap. CDR1 is LNHNV, CDR2 YYDKDF, per germline (reference sequence). Written as DNA, the CDR3 is TGTGCCACCAGCAGAGCGAGTTCCCGACGGGGCGCGGGTTCCTACGAGCAGTACTTC. Translated: CATSRASSRRGAGSYEQYF.